One and the same sample provided the 22 T cell receptor beta chains below, sequenced in a study of CD8+ T cells in alopecia areata. The sequencing template was cDNA reverse transcribed from extracted RNA. TCRdb's table, derived via immunoSEQ multiplex PCR, lists solely in-frame clones and lacks some. The data show 130,000 to 150,000 clones, with approximately 87% seen just once and around 15% held by the top ten. The input for sequencing was CD8+ T cells sorted from blood, taken at week 0. The receptors originated from a human donor with alopecia areata.

V gene TRBV2 combines with J gene TRBJ2-3; D gene unclear. The V and J ends lost 1 base and 0 bases respectively, with 11 bases between them. Germline V gene data show CDR1 as SNHLY and CDR2 as FYNNEI. The CDR3 totals 16 residues. The DNA of the CDR3 is TGTGCCAGCAGTGAAGGGGCTACCGTTAGCACAGATACGCAGTATTTT. Its translation is CASSEGATVSTDTQYF.

J is TRBJ2-1 and V is TRBV9, with D maybe TRBD1 (5 bases). The germline gives CDR1 SGDLS, CDR2 YYNGEE. V was trimmed by 5 bases and J by 3 bases, leaving 15 bases between them. This CDR3 has 15 residues. CDR3 protein: CASSAPGKGYNEQFF. CDR3 DNA: TGTGCCAGCAGTGCACCAGGGAAAGGCTACAATGAGCAGTTCTTC.

This chain connects TRBV11-2 to TRBJ2-7; D perhaps matches TRBD2 (6 bases). Germline assignment: CDR1 SGHAT and CDR2 FQNNGV. The CDR3 length is 14 residues. The V gene lost 5 bases and the J gene lost 0 bases, with 11 bases spanning the gap. The CDR3 nucleotides are TGTGCCAGCAGCACGAGGACTACCTCCTACGAGCAGTACTTC. It specifies CASSTRTTSYEQYF.

The genes are TRBV2 and TRBJ2-7; 7 nucleotides match TRBD2. After removal of 6 bases from V and 2 bases from J, the junction contained 10 bases not matched to a gene. Looked up from germline, CDR1 is SNHLY and CDR2 is FYNNEI. The length of the CDR3 is 15 residues. CDR3 nucleotides: TGTGCCAGCAGCCCCTATCGGGAGGCTCCCTACGAGCAGTACTTC. Its translation is CASSPYREAPYEQYF. Filled out from reference TRBV2 and TRBJ2-7, the complete variable domain reads EPEVTQTPSHQVTQMGQEVILRCVPISNHLYFYWYRQILGQKVEFLVSFYNNEISEKSEIFDDQFSVERPDGSNFTLKIRSTKLEDSAMYFCASSPYREAPYEQYFGPGTRLTVT.

The chain recombines TRBV29-1 with TRBJ2-5; 11 bases map to TRBD2. Germline V gives CDR1 SQVTM, CDR2 ANQGSEA. Trimming took 7 bases from V and 7 from J; bases not matched to a gene: 14. This CDR3 is 15 amino acids long. CDR3 DNA: TGCAGCGCCGGATCCCCTGGGACTAGCGGAGGGACCCAGTACTTC. It yields the protein CSAGSPGTSGGTQYF.

The V call is TRBV7-6, the J call TRBJ2-3; 14 bases are a match to TRBD2. Germline-derived CDR1 and CDR2 are SGHVS and FNYEAQ. The J segment lost 1 base and the V segment lost 3 bases, leaving 6 bases of the junction unmatched. This CDR3 has 18 residues. Here the CDR3 reads CASSLGLAGEGGTDTQYF. The CDR3 nucleotides are TGTGCCAGCAGCTTGGGACTAGCGGGAGAAGGGGGCACAGATACGCAGTATTTT.

This clone was counted a few times. This chain uses TRBV29-1 with TRBJ2-3; D call uncertain. Germline loops: CDR1 SQVTM, CDR2 ANQGSEA. Trimming removed 3 bases from V and 3 bases from J, with 16 bases in between. The CDR3 has 15 residues. This CDR3 is CSVDPFSDYTDTQYF. CDR3 coding DNA: TGCAGCGTTGACCCGTTCAGCGATTATACAGATACGCAGTATTTT.

The rearrangement joins TRBV27 to TRBJ1-1; D ambiguous. The germline gives CDR1 MNHEY, CDR2 SMNVEV (reference sequence). This CDR3 region has 13 residues. V was cut by 5 bases and J by 3 bases, with 10 bases left in between. The CDR3 DNA is TGTGCCAGCAGTCTGCAACGGGACACTGAAGCTTTCTTT. Translated, it gives CASSLQRDTEAFF.

This chain uses TRBV23-1 with TRBJ2-1, with D maybe TRBD1 (6 bases). TRBV23-1 is sorted into the ORF group, with uncertain function. Trimming cost V 9 bases and J 7 bases, with 19 bases left between them. The CDR3 loop spans 14 amino acids. The CDR3 loop reads CARRTEQKTNEQFF. The CDR3 DNA reads as TGCGCCAGGAGGACAGAGCAAAAGACTAATGAGCAGTTCTTC.

This sequence joins TRBV7-6 and TRBJ2-7; D may be TRBD1 or TRBD2 (5 bases each). V was cut by 4 bases and J by 5 bases, with 27 bases left in between. Germline CDR1 SGHVS, CDR2 FNYEAQ. CDR3 size: 18 residues. The CDR3, as DNA: TGTGCCAGCAGCTCTACCGCTGGGACGGGGAGCTTCCAAAACGAGCAGTACTTC. Its translation: CASSSTAGTGSFQNEQYF.

The gene calls are TRBV28 and TRBJ1-4; the D gene is possibly TRBD1 (6 bases). Per the germline V gene, CDR1 is MDHEN and CDR2 is SYDVKM. The CDR3 is 17 residues long. V was trimmed by 1 base and J by 5 bases, leaving 17 bases between them. CDR3 DNA sequence: TGTGCCAGCAGTTTATCCAACACAGGGAAGGGGAATGAAAAACTGTTTTTT. Residues: CASSLSNTGKGNEKLFF.

The V call is TRBV19, the J call TRBJ1-5; 7 bases agree with TRBD1. Germline assignment: CDR1 LNHDA and CDR2 SQIVND (reference sequence). The V and J ends lost 8 bases and 5 bases, in that order; junction bases with no gene match: 12. The CDR3 is made up of 15 amino acids. Here the CDR3 reads CASQTKAGGYQPQHF. CDR3 in DNA: TGTGCCAGTCAGACTAAGGCAGGGGGTTATCAGCCCCAGCATTTT.

The V gene is TRBV7-6, the J gene TRBJ2-3, with D uncertain. V was cut by 8 bases and J by 9 bases, with 21 bases left in between. CDR1 is SGHVS and CDR2 is FNYEAQ in the germline V gene. The CDR3 is made up of 14 amino acids. The CDR3 coding sequence is TGTGCCAGCGCAGCAAAGCTCTCGCTGGACACGCAGTATTTT. Its protein is CASAAKLSLDTQYF. The variable domain in full, with the rest retrieved from reference TRBV7-6 and TRBJ2-3, is GAGVSQSPRYKVTKRGQDVALRCDPISGHVSLYWYRQALGQGPEFLTYFNYEAQQDKSGLPNDRFSAERPEGSISTLTIQRTEQRDSAMYRCASAAKLSLDTQYFGPGTRLTVL.

The chain combines TRBV5-1 with TRBJ2-5, with TRBD1 identical over 10 bases. TRBJ2-7 matches the DNA end more closely, so the J call is doubtful. The CDR3 totals 16 residues. The V gene's germline CDR1 is SGHRS and CDR2 YFSETQ. The chain's CDR3 is CASSLVIGTGDYEQYF. The CDR3 DNA reads TGCGCCAGCAGCTTGGTTATCGGGACAGGGGACTACGAGCAGTACTTC.

This sequence joins TRBV5-1 and TRBJ2-7; TRBD1 matches at 7 bases. Germline V gene data show CDR1 as SGHRS and CDR2 as YFSETQ. Germline trimming cut 0 bases from V and 4 bases from J; bases unmatched to any gene: 10. CDR3 length: 16 amino acids. The CDR3 sequence is CASSLVRQGFGYEQYF. The CDR3 DNA follows: TGCGCCAGCAGCTTGGTCCGACAGGGATTTGGGTACGAGCAGTACTTC.

The genes are TRBV6-1 and TRBJ2-1; 11 positions agree with TRBD2. Germline CDR1 MNHNS, CDR2 SASEGT. The length of the CDR3 is 15 residues. With 7 bases clipped from V and 7 bases from J, the junction kept 9 bases outside the gene matches. CDR3: CASINSGRGGNEQFF. The CDR3 DNA reads TGTGCCAGCATCAATAGCGGGAGGGGAGGGAATGAGCAGTTCTTC.

CDR3 DNA sequence: TGCAGCGTTGAAGTACAGGGAACTTTCTCTGGGGCCAACGTCCTGACTTTC. Encoded protein: CSVEVQGTFSGANVLTF. V is TRBV29-1 and J is TRBJ2-6, with D tentatively TRBD1 (6 bases). The germline V and J ends were trimmed by 1 base and 0 bases, with 13 bases remaining between them. The CDR3 consists of 17 residues. The germline V gene encodes CDR1 SQVTM and CDR2 ANQGSEA.

The rearrangement links TRBV9 to TRBJ2-1; D remains unclear. Germline V gene lookup returns CDR1 SGDLS and CDR2 YYNGEE. This CDR3 contains 13 residues. V shed 1 base and J shed 9 bases, with 11 bases lying between them. The CDR3 nucleotides are TGTGCCAGCAGCGTATCTTCTATAAGTGAGCAGTTCTTC. Encoded protein: CASSVSSISEQFF.

The chain recombines TRBV29-1 with TRBJ2-1; 7 bases align to TRBD2. Per germline, CDR1 SQVTM and CDR2 ANQGSEA. The CDR3 length is 12 residues. Losses at the gene ends were 5 bases for V and 8 bases for J; bases not matched to a gene: 6. The CDR3 protein is CSVLAVGHEQFF. In DNA form, the CDR3 reads TGCAGCGTTCTAGCGGTTGGGCATGAGCAGTTCTTC.

The CDR3 bases are TGTGCCAGCAGTTCCCCCCGGACGGCTTCCTACGAGCAGTACTTC. Residues: CASSSPRTASYEQYF. J is TRBJ2-7 and V is TRBV27; D unclear. CDR3 length: 15 amino acids. The germline V gene encodes CDR1 MNHEY and CDR2 SMNVEV (reference sequence). V shed 4 bases and J shed 1 base, with 14 bases lying between them.

This chain uses TRBV19 with TRBJ2-5; no firm D call. V dropped 4 bases and J dropped 5 bases, with 11 bases sitting between them. There are 13 residues in the CDR3. CDR1 and CDR2 (germline): LNHDA, SQIVND (reference sequence). CDR3 sequence: CASSTYMGETQYF. CDR3 coding DNA: TGTGCCAGTAGTACCTATATGGGCGAGACCCAGTACTTC.

The CDR3: CASAAYEQFF. The CDR3 bases are TGTGCCAGTGCTGCGTATGAGCAGTTCTTC. V gene TRBV6-1 combines with J gene TRBJ2-1; D is uncertain. Looked up from germline, CDR1 is MNHNS and CDR2 is SASEGT. With 9 bases removed from V and 8 bases from J, the gap between germline ends came to 8 bases. The CDR3 is made up of 10 amino acids.